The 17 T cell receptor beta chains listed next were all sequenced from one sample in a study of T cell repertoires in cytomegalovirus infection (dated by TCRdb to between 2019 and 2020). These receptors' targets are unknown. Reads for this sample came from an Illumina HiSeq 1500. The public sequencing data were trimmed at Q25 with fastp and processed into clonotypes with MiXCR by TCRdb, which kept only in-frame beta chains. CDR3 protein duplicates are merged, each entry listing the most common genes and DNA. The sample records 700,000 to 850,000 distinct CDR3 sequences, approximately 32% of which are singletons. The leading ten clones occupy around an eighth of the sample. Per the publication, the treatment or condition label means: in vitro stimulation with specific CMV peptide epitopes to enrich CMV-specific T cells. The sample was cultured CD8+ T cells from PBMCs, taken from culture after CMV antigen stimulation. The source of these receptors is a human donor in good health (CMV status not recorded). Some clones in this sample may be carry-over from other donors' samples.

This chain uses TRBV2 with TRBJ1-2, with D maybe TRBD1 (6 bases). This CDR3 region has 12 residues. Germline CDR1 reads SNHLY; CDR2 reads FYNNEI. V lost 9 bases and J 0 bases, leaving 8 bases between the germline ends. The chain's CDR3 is CARQGTNYGYTF. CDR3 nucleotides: TGTGCCAGACAGGGCACTAACTATGGCTACACCTTC.

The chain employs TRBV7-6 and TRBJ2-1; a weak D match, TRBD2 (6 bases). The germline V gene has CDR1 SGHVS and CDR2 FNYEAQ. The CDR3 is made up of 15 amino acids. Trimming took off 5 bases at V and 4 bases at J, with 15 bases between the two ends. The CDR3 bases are TGTGCCAGCAGCCCCGGCGGGACGGCTTACAATGAGCAGTTCTTC. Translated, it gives CASSPGGTAYNEQFF.

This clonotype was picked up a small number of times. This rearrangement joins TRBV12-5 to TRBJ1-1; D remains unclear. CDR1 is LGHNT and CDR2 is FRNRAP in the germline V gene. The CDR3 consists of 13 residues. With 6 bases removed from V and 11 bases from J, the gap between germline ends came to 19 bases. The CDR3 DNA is TGTGCTAGTGGAACTCTTCCTGGGGATCGGGCTTTCTTT. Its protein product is CASGTLPGDRAFF.

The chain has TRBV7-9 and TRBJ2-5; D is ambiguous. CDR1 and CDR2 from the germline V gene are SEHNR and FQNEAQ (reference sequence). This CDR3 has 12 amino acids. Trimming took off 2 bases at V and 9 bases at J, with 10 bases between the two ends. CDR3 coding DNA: TGTGCCAGCAGCTTATTGGGCCCGGCCCAGTACTTC. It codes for CASSLLGPAQYF.

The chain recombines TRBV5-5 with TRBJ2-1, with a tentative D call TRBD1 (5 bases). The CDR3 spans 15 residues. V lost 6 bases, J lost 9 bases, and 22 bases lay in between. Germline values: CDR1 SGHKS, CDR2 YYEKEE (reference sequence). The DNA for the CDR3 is TGTGCCAGCAACTTTGATTGGCCCCTAAGGGGTGAGCAGTTCTTC. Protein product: CASNFDWPLRGEQFF.

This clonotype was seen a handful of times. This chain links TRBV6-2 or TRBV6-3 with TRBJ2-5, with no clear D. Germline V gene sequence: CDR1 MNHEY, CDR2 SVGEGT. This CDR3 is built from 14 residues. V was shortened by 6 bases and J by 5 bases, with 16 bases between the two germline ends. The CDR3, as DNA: TGTGCCAGCAGCTTACGACCCCTCTCGGAGACCCAGTACTTC. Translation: CASSLRPLSETQYF.

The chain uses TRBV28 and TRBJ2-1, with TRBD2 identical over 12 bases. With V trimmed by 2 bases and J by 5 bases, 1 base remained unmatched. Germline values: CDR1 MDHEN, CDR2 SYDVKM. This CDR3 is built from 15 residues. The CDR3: CASSLGTSGHNEQFF. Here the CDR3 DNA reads TGTGCCAGCAGTTTAGGGACTAGCGGGCACAATGAGCAGTTCTTC.

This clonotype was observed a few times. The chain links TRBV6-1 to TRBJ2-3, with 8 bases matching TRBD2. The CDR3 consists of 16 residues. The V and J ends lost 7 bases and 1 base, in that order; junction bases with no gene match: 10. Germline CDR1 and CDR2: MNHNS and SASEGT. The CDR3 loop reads CASTLREGTGTDTQYF. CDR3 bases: TGTGCCAGCACACTCCGGGAGGGGACGGGCACAGATACGCAGTATTTT.

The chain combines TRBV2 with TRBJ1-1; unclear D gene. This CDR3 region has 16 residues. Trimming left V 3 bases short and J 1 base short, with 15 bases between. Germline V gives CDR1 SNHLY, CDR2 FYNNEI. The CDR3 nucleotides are TGTGCCAGCAGTGAGGGCACCATGAACGCGAACACTGAAGCTTTCTTT. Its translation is CASSEGTMNANTEAFF.

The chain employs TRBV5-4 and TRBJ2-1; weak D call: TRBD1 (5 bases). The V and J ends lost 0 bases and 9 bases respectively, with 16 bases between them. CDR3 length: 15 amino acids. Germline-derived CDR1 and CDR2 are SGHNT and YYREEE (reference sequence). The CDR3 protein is CASSLVGADYGEQFF. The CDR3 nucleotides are TGTGCCAGCAGCTTGGTAGGGGCGGATTATGGTGAGCAGTTCTTC.

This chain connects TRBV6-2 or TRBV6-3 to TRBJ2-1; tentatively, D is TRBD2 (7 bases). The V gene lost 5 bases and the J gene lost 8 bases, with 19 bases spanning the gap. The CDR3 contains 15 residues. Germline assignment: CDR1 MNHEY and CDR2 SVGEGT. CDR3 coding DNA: TGTGCCAGCAGTCTAAGCGGGACAAAGAGGGATGAGCAGTTCTTC. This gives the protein CASSLSGTKRDEQFF.

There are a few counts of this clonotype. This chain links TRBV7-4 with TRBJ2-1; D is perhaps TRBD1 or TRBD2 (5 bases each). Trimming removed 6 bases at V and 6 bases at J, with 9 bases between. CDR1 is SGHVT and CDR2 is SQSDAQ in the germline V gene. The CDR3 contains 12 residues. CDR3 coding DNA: TGTGCCAGCAGATGGGACGGCAATGAGCAGTTCTTC. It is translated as CASRWDGNEQFF.

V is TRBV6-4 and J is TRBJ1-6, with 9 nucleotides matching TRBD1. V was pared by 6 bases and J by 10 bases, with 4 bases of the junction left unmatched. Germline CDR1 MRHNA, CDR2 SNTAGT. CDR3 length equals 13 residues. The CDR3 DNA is TGTGCCAGCAGCGGGACAGGGAGATCACCCCTCCACTTT. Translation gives CASSGTGRSPLHF.

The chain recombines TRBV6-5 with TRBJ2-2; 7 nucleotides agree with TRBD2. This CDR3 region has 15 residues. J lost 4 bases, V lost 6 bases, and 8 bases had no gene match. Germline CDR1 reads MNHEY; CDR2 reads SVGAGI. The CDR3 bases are TGTGCCAGCAGGTTAGGGGACTATATCACCGGGGAGCTGTTTTTT. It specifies CASRLGDYITGELFF.

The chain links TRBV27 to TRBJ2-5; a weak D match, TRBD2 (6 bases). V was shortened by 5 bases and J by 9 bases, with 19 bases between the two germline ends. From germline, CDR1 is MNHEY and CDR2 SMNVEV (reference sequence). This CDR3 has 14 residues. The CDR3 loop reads CASSRGGDPGAQYF. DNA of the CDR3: TGTGCCAGCAGTAGGGGCGGGGACCCCGGGGCCCAGTACTTC.

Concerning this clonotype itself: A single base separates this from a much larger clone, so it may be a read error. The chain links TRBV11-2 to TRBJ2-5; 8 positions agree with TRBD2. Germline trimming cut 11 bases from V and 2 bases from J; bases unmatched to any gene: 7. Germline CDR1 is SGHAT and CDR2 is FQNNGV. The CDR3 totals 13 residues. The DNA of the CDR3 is TGTGCCGGCACCTTAGCGGGGCAAGAGACCCAGTACTTC. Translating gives CAGTLAGQETQYF.

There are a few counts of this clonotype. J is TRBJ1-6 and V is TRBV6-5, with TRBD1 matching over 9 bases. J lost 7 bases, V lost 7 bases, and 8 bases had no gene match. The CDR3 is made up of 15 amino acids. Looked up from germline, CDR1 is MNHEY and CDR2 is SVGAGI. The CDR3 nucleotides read TGTGCCAGCAACCAAGGACAGGGGACGAATTCACCCCTCCACTTT. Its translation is CASNQGQGTNSPLHF.